These 16 T cell receptor beta chains were all obtained from the same sample, sequenced in a study of T-cell reconstitution after alpha-beta-depleted transplantation in children. It was with unique molecular identifiers that the TCRbeta library was prepared. TCRdb recomputed calls from the PCR reads with MiXCR, one row per CDR3 protein. Among roughly 610,000 distinct CDR3 sequences listed, about 11% were seen once. The sample consisted of PBMCs from the stem cell graft donor, taken from the stem cell graft. The receptors come from a human donor who donated a stem cell graft to a child with acute myeloid leukemia.

This clonotype was seen many times. This chain joins TRBV15 and TRBJ1-1; D gene ambiguous. The CDR3 covers 15 residues. With 0 bases removed from V and 3 bases from J, the gap between germline ends came to 11 bases. Germline values: CDR1 LNHNV, CDR2 YYDKDF (reference sequence). CDR3 sequence (DNA): TGTGCCACCAGCAGAGATTTGGGGTTGGACACTGAAGCTTTCTTT. This sequence encodes CATSRDLGLDTEAFF.

This clonotype appeared many times. The genes are TRBV12-3 or TRBV12-4 and TRBJ2-5; TRBD2 matches at 7 bases. V was clipped by 0 bases and J by 5 bases; unmatched bases: 3. CDR3 length equals 14 residues. The CDR3 loop reads CASSLAGGSETQYF. The CDR3 coding sequence is TGTGCCAGCAGTTTAGCGGGAGGGTCCGAGACCCAGTACTTC.

Regarding this clonotype: The conserved closing phenylalanine or tryptophan is absent in this CDR3, likely reflecting a read error. This chain links TRBV11-2 with TRBJ2-7; D is uncertain. The CDR3 runs to 12 residues. V lost 2 bases to trimming and J lost 3 bases, with 5 bases between them. CDR1 is SGHAT, CDR2 FQNNGV, per germline. The CDR3 here is CASSLTGYEQYY. In nucleotides, the CDR3 is TGTGCCAGCAGCTTAACTGGCTACGAGCAGTACTAC.

The chain employs TRBV6-1 and TRBJ2-3; 9 positions agree with TRBD2. Germline V gene sequence: CDR1 MNHNS, CDR2 SASEGT. Trimming took 6 bases from V and 1 from J; bases not matched to a gene: 8. The CDR3 is made up of 16 amino acids. The CDR3 is CASSGMTSGGTDTQYF. The CDR3 region has the DNA TGTGCCAGCAGCGGTATGACTAGCGGCGGCACAGATACGCAGTATTTT.

This clonotype has only a few counts. The rearrangement joins TRBV6-2 or TRBV6-3 to TRBJ2-1, with TRBD2 matching over 7 bases. This CDR3 comprises 14 residues. Per the germline V gene, CDR1 is MNHEY and CDR2 is SVGEGT. The V segment lost 6 bases and the J segment 10 bases; nucleotides outside the gene matches: 12. DNA of the CDR3: TGTGCCAGCAGCCTTACGGGACTACCTCTGGAGCAGTTCTTC. Its protein product is CASSLTGLPLEQFF.

A few counts support this clonotype. The CDR3 region is CASTQVGGNQPQHF. For the CDR3, the DNA is TGTGCCAGCACCCAGGTGGGAGGCAATCAGCCCCAGCATTTT. The chain recombines TRBV2 with TRBJ1-5; D unresolved. There are 14 residues in the CDR3. Germline V lookup: CDR1 SNHLY, CDR2 FYNNEI. Trimming removed 7 bases from V and 2 bases from J, with 12 bases in between. The entire variable domain, with the rest obtained from reference TRBV2 and TRBJ1-5, is as follows: EPEVTQTPSHQVTQMGQEVILRCVPISNHLYFYWYRQILGQKVEFLVSFYNNEISEKSEIFDDQFSVERPDGSNFTLKIRSTKLEDSAMYFCASTQVGGNQPQHFGDGTRLSIL.

CDR3 DNA: TGTGCCAGCAGTTTATTAATTGGGACAGGCAATCAGCCCCAGCATTTT. Translated, it gives CASSLLIGTGNQPQHF. The V gene is TRBV28, the J gene TRBJ1-5, with 7 bases lining up with TRBD1. V shed 1 base, J shed 2 bases, and the junction held 5 bases outside the gene matches. Germline assignment: CDR1 MDHEN and CDR2 SYDVKM. CDR3 length: 16 residues.

This clonotype was seen a handful of times. V is TRBV7-9 and J is TRBJ2-7; TRBD2 matches 9 bases. J gave up 3 bases and V 3 bases, and 6 bases lay outside the gene matches. In germline, CDR1 is SEHNR, CDR2 FQNEAQ (reference sequence). CDR3 length: 15 residues. CDR3 region: CASSFQAGGGYEQYF. The CDR3, as DNA: TGTGCCAGCAGCTTCCAAGCGGGAGGAGGCTACGAGCAGTACTTC.

This rearrangement joins TRBV6-1 to TRBJ2-5, with TRBD1 matching over 8 bases. V shed 6 bases, J shed 4 bases, and the junction held 13 bases outside the gene matches. CDR3 length: 16 residues. Germline V gene lookup returns CDR1 MNHNS and CDR2 SASEGT. The DNA of the CDR3 is TGTGCCAGCAGACCCGGACAGGGAAGATCCTCAGAGACCCAGTACTTC. Translated, it gives CASRPGQGRSSETQYF.

The chain couples TRBV28 to TRBJ1-1; D unresolved. The CDR3 is 19 residues long. With 5 bases removed from V and 4 bases from J, the gap between germline ends came to 29 bases. The germline CDR1 and CDR2 sequences are MDHEN and SYDVKM. This CDR3 is CASSPLPSSRRIWGTEAFF. The CDR3 DNA follows: TGTGCCAGCAGTCCCCTCCCCTCCAGCAGGAGGATTTGGGGCACTGAAGCTTTCTTT.

There are a few counts of this clonotype. The chain employs TRBV12-3 or TRBV12-4 and TRBJ1-2; the D gene is possibly TRBD1 (5 bases). This CDR3 has 13 amino acids. Trimming stripped 3 bases from V and 4 bases from J, with 9 bases between. The CDR3 region has the DNA TGTGCCAGCAGTTTTCAGGGATCCTATGGCTACACCTTC. Translation gives CASSFQGSYGYTF.

The V call is TRBV30, the J call TRBJ1-1; tentatively, D is TRBD1 (5 bases). V was pared by 8 bases and J by 3 bases, with 16 bases between. Germline CDR1 is GTSNPN and CDR2 is SVGIG (reference sequence). The CDR3 covers 13 residues. DNA for the CDR3: TGTGCCGGGTGGGGGAACGGGGACACTGAAGCTTTCTTT. Amino acids: CAGWGNGDTEAFF.

The chain employs TRBV5-1 and TRBJ1-1; D gene ambiguous. The germline V gene has CDR1 SGHRS and CDR2 YFSETQ. The CDR3 is made up of 15 amino acids. Trimming pared 5 bases from V and 2 bases from J, leaving 16 bases between. The CDR3 is CASRARLLSNTEAFF. As DNA, the CDR3 is TGCGCCAGCAGGGCCAGGTTGCTGAGTAACACTGAAGCTTTCTTT. The full variable domain, rest sourced from reference TRBV5-1 and TRBJ1-1, is KAGVTQTPRYLIKTRGQQVTLSCSPISGHRSVSWYQQTPGQGLQFLFEYFSETQRNKGNFPGRFSGRQFSNSRSEMNVSTLELGDSALYLCASRARLLSNTEAFFGQGTRLTVV.

V gene TRBV3-1 combines with J gene TRBJ2-7, with 10 bases matching TRBD1. The V gene's germline CDR1 is LGHDT and CDR2 YNNKEL (reference sequence). The ends lost 6 bases at V and 3 bases at J; junction bases unmatched: 8. CDR3 length: 15 amino acids. In nucleotides, the CDR3 is TGTGCCAGCAGGCCGGGACAGGGGTTAAACTACGAGCAGTACTTC. Its protein is CASRPGQGLNYEQYF.

The J gene is TRBJ2-7, the V gene TRBV30, with 8 positions matching TRBD1. With 8 bases clipped from V and 6 bases from J, the junction kept 12 bases outside the gene matches. This CDR3 has 13 residues. Looked up from germline, CDR1 is GTSNPN and CDR2 is SVGIG (reference sequence). CDR3 residues: CAAADRVMSEQYF. Written as DNA, the CDR3 is TGTGCCGCCGCGGACAGGGTCATGAGCGAGCAGTACTTC.

This clonotype has only a few counts. This rearrangement joins TRBV5-1 to TRBJ2-2; D remains unclear. The CDR3 spans 15 residues. With 0 bases removed from V and 4 bases from J, the gap between germline ends came to 10 bases. Looked up from germline, CDR1 is SGHRS and CDR2 is YFSETQ. The CDR3 nucleotides read TGCGCCAGCAGCTTGGGGTTGCTTGGCACCGGGGAGCTGTTTTTT. Its translation: CASSLGLLGTGELFF.